This T cell receptor beta chain originates from a study of blood T cell repertoires in COVID-19. The wider study: Sites across the United States, Italy and Spain contributed samples from acute and convalescent COVID-19. Sample material is recorded as cDNA or gDNA derived from T cells, B-cell-depleted T cells, or PBMCs.

Per the original methods: Estimation of nucleated cell counts relied on the amplification of reference gene primers. The protocol was immunoSEQ multiplex PCR, while the TCRdb copy is restricted to in-frame clones and leaves out a portion. V and J calls and clone size are given by that table; D and trimming were obtained from the DNA. This table holds about 80,000 clones, 65% to 85% found once. Germline V lookup: CDR1 SGHVS, CDR2 FQNEAQ. CDR3 length: 15 residues. V was shortened by 5 bases and J by 10 bases, with 21 bases between the two germline ends. V is TRBV7-8 and J is TRBJ2-1, with D maybe TRBD2 (6 bases). This sequence originates from a man aged 60 to 75 with active or convalescent COVID-19. The sample was peripheral blood. CDR3 sequence reads: CASSHRRDSGREQFF. CDR3 in DNA: TGTGCCAGCAGCCACAGAAGGGACTCCGGCCGGGAGCAGTTCTTC.